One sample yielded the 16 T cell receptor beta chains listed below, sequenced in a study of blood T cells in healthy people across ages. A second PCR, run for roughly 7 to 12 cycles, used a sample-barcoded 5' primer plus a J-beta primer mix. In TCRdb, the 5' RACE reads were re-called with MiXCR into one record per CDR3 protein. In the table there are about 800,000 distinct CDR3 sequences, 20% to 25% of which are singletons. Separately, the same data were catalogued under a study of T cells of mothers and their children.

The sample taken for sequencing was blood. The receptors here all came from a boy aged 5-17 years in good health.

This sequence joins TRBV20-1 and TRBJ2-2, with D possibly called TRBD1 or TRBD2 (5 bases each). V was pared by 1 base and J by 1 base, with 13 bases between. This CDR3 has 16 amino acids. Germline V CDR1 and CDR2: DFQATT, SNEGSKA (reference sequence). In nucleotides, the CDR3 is TGCAGTGCTAGAGCCCAGGGACGCCTGAACACCGGGGAGCTGTTTTTT. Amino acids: CSARAQGRLNTGELFF.

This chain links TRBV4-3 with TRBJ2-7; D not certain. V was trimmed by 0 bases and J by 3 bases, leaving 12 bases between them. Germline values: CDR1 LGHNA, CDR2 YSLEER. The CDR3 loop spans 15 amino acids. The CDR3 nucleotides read TGCGCCAGCAGCCAAGATCCGGGCGGAAACTACGAGCAGTACTTC. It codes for CASSQDPGGNYEQYF.

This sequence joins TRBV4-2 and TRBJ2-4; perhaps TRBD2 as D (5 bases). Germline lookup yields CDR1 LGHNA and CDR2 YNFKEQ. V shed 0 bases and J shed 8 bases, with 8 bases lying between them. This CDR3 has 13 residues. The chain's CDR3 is CASSQDREDIQYF. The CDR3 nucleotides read TGTGCCAGCAGCCAAGATCGGGAAGACATTCAGTACTTC.

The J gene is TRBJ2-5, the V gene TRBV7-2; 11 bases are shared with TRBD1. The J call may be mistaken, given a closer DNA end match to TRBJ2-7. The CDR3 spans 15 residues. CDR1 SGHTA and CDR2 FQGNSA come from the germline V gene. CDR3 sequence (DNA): TGTGCCAGCAGCTTTGGACAGGGGGCCCCCTACGAGCAGTACTTC. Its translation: CASSFGQGAPYEQYF.

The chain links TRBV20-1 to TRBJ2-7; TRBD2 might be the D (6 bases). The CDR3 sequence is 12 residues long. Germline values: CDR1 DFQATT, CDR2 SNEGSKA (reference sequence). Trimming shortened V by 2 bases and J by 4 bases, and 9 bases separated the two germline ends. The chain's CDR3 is CSARRGVYEQYF. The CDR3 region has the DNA TGCAGTGCTAGACGCGGGGTTTACGAGCAGTACTTC.

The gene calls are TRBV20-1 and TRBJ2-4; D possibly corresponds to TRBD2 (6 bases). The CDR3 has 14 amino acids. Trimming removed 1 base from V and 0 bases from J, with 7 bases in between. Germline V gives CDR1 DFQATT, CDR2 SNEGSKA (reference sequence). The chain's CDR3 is CSARGGVAKNIQYF. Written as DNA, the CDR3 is TGCAGTGCTAGAGGCGGGGTAGCCAAAAACATTCAGTACTTC.

This chain's CDR3 is CASTRTSGSVEQFF. The CDR3 DNA follows: TGTGCCAGCACCAGGACTAGCGGGAGTGTTGAGCAGTTCTTC. J is TRBJ2-1 and V is TRBV6-5, with TRBD2 matching 13 bases. Germline-derived CDR1 and CDR2 are MNHEY and SVGAGI. After removal of 7 bases from V and 9 bases from J, the junction contained 6 bases not matched to a gene. The CDR3 has 14 residues.

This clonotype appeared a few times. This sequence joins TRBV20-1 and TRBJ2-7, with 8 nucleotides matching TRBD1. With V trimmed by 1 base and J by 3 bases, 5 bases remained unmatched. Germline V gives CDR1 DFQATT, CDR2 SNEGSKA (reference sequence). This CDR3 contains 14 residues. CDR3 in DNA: TGCAGTGCTAGAGCGGGACAGGAGGTCTACGAGCAGTACTTC. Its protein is CSARAGQEVYEQYF.

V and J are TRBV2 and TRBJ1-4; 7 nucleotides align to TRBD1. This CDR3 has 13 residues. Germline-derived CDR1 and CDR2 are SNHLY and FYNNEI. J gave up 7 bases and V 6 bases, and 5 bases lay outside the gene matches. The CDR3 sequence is CASRRGQIEKLFF. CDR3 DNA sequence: TGTGCCAGCAGGAGGGGACAGATTGAAAAACTGTTTTTT.

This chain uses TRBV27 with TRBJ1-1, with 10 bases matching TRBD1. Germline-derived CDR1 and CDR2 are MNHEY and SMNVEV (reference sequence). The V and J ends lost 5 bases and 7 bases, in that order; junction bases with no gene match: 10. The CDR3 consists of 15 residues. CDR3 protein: CASSPPGGTGVEAFF. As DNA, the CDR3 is TGTGCCAGCAGTCCCCCGGGTGGGACAGGGGTTGAAGCTTTCTTT.

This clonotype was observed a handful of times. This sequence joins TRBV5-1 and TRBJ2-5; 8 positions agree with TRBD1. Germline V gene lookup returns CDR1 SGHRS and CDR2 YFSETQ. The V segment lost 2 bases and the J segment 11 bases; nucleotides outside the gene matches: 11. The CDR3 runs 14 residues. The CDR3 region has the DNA TGCGCCAGCAGCTTTGGGCAGGGGGCAGGGGAGCAGTACTTC. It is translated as CASSFGQGAGEQYF.

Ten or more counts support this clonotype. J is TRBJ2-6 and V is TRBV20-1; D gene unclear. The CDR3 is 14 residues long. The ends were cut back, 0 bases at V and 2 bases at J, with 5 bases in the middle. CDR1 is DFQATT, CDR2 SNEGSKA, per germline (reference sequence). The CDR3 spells CSARDPTGANVLTF. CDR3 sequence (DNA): TGCAGTGCTAGAGATCCCACTGGGGCCAACGTCCTGACTTTC.

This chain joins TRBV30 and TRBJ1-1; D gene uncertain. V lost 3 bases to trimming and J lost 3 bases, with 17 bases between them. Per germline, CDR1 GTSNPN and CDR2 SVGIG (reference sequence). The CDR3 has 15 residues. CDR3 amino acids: CAWRNTRASDTEAFF. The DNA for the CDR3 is TGTGCCTGGAGAAACACCCGGGCGTCGGACACTGAAGCTTTCTTT. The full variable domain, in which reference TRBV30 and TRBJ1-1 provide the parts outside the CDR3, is SQTIHQWPATLVQPVGSPLSLECTVEGTSNPNLYWYRQAAGRGLQLLFYSVGIGQISSEVPQNLSASRPQDRQFILSSKKLLLSDSGFYLCAWRNTRASDTEAFFGQGTRLTVV.

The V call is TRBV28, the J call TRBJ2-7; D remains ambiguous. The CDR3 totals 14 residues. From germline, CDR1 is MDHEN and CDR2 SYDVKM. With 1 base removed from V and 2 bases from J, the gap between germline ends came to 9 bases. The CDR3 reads CASSLLRLTYEQYF. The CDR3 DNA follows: TGTGCCAGCAGTTTATTGAGGTTAACCTACGAGCAGTACTTC.

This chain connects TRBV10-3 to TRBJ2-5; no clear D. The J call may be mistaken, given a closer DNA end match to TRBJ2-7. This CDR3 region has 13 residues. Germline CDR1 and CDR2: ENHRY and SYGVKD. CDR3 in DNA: TGTGCCATCAAACCGGACCGCTCCTACGAGCAGTACTTC. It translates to CAIKPDRSYEQYF.

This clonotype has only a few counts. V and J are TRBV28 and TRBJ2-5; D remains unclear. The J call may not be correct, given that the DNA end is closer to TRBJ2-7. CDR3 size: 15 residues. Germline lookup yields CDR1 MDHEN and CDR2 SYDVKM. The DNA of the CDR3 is TGTGCCAGCAGTTTATCTGGGGTTGGCGCCTACGAGCAGTACTTC. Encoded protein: CASSLSGVGAYEQYF.